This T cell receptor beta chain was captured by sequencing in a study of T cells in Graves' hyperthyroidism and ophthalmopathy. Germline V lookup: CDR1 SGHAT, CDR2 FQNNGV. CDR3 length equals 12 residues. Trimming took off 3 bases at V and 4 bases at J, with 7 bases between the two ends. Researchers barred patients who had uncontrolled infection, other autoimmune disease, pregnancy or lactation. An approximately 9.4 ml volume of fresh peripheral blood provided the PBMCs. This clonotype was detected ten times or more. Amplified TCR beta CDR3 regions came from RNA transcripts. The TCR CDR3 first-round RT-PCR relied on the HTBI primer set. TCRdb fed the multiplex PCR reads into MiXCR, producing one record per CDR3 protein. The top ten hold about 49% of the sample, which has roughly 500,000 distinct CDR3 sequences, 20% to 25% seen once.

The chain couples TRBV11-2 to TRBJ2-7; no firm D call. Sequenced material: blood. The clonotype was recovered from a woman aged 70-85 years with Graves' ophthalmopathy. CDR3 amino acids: CASSFRPYEQYF. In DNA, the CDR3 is TGTGCCAGCAGCTTCCGGCCTTACGAGCAGTACTTC.